One T cell receptor (beta chain) is described in this entry. The antigen is not known. This sample was included in a study of cytomegalovirus exposure and HLA in healthy donors. Study-wide results and limits: 150 to 200 TCR beta chains were listed as cytomegalovirus-associated.

Germline CDR1 and CDR2: SGHTA and FQGNSA. Trimming took off 0 bases at V and 5 bases at J, with 14 bases between the two ends. This CDR3 region has 15 residues. Primers: 60 Vbeta forward and 13 Jbeta reverse. Here immunoSEQ multiplex PCR was the method, and the copy in TCRdb shows in-frame clones only, minus some. This sample has 100,000 to 150,000 clones; roughly 68% occur once, and the top ten carry roughly 6%. The TCR was taken from a woman between 45 and 65 years old in good health and CMV-seropositive. V gene TRBV7-2 combines with J gene TRBJ2-7; D ambiguous. The source material was PBMCs. CDR3 loop: CASSLARSAAHEQYF. CDR3 in DNA: TGTGCCAGCAGCTTAGCGCGAAGTGCGGCTCACGAGCAGTACTTC.